These T cell receptor beta chains were read from a single sample in a study of T-cell reconstitution after alpha-beta-depleted transplantation in children. TCRdb independently ran MiXCR on the PCR reads; one entry per CDR3 protein. The sample holds hundreds of thousands of distinct CDR3 sequences, around 13% seen once. Specimen: PBMCs, mostly from graft donor cells, collected 360 days after TCRalphabeta/CD19-depleted stem cell transplant. The receptors originated from a male patient aged 5 to 17 who had a stem cell transplant for acute myeloid leukemia, so the T cells may come from the graft donor. CDR3s leave out the opening cysteine and the closing phenylalanine or tryptophan. The order of the fields is V gene, clone size, CDR3 protein. Some rows mark clone size as missing; the rest say once, few, many or name a class of expanded clone.

v_call: TRBV12-3/TRBV12-4
clone_size: many
cdr3_aa: ASSLTGGPGEQY

v_call: TRBV29-1
clone_size: many
cdr3_aa: SASGTLGTGELF

v_call: TRBV6-5
clone_size: many
cdr3_aa: ASSPERVTQY

v_call: TRBV25-1
clone_size: few
cdr3_aa: ASSEYTPVVGELF

v_call: TRBV29-1
clone_size: many
cdr3_aa: SGEGARRNEQF

v_call: TRBV28
clone_size: few
cdr3_aa: ASSLGRRDRGTYEQY

v_call: TRBV6-2/TRBV6-3
clone_size: many
cdr3_aa: ASSYYPGALAKLF

v_call: TRBV12-3/TRBV12-4
clone_size: many
cdr3_aa: ASSLRRSGKEQY

v_call: TRBV25-1
clone_size: .
cdr3_aa: ASSDRGNTGELF

v_call: TRBV19
clone_size: .
cdr3_aa: ASSKRNTEAF

v_call: TRBV9
clone_size: many
cdr3_aa: ARFNGGYEQY

v_call: TRBV7-2
clone_size: .
cdr3_aa: ASSSHGLAGVNEQY

v_call: TRBV6-2/TRBV6-3
clone_size: many
cdr3_aa: ASSLAGPRETQY

v_call: TRBV4-2
clone_size: .
cdr3_aa: ASSHPEAGPGLYEQY

v_call: TRBV7-9
clone_size: many
cdr3_aa: ASSHSGSGENEQF